This is a list of T cell receptor beta chains from one sample in a study of Ad26.COV2.S vaccination and SARS-CoV-2 variants. Sequenced by immunoSEQ multiplex PCR; TCRdb stores in-frame clones only, minus some. The sample lists some 450,000 clones; 90% were seen once. Sequenced material: peripheral blood, taken in a trial of Ad26.COV2.S vaccine versus placebo. The source is a person between 18 and 65 years old who received the Ad26.COV2.S COVID-19 vaccine or a placebo. Each CDR3 is given with its conserved first and last residue. The order of the fields is D gene, V gene, CDR3 length, J gene, clone size, CDR3 DNA, CDR3 protein. D genes are given only for firm matches. Some rows mark clone size as missing; the rest say once, few, many or name a class of expanded clone.

d_gene: TRBD2; v_gene: TRBV10-2; len: 15; j_gene: TRBJ2-7; abundance: .; CDR3nt: TGCGCCAGCAGTTCAACTAGCGGGGTAGCCTACGAGCAGTACTTC; CDR3aa: CASSSTSGVAYEQYF
d_gene: .; v_gene: TRBV4-2; len: 13; j_gene: TRBJ1-5; abundance: .; CDR3nt: TGTGCCAGCAGCTCACAAATGGGGCAGCCCCAGCATTTT; CDR3aa: CASSSQMGQPQHF
d_gene: .; v_gene: TRBV25-1; len: 11; j_gene: TRBJ2-2; abundance: few; CDR3nt: TGTGCCAGCATCATCACCGGGGAGCTGTTTTTT; CDR3aa: CASIITGELFF
d_gene: .; v_gene: TRBV6-2/TRBV6-3; len: 13; j_gene: TRBJ2-7; abundance: .; CDR3nt: TGTGCCAGCAGCCTGGGACCGTCCTACGAGCAGTACTTC; CDR3aa: CASSLGPSYEQYF
d_gene: .; v_gene: TRBV28; len: 18; j_gene: TRBJ1-1; abundance: .; CDR3nt: TGTGCCAGCAGTTTAGGTGGGCACCCCGGGGCGGAGAACACTGAAGCTTTCTTT; CDR3aa: CASSLGGHPGAENTEAFF
d_gene: TRBD1; v_gene: TRBV28; len: 18; j_gene: TRBJ1-6; abundance: .; CDR3nt: TGTGCCAGCAGTCTTCACCGGACAGGGAGCTCCTATAATTCACCCCTCCACTTT; CDR3aa: CASSLHRTGSSYNSPLHF
d_gene: TRBD2; v_gene: TRBV28; len: 16; j_gene: TRBJ2-7; abundance: .; CDR3nt: TGTGCCAGCAGTTCCCGGGTGGCGGGAGTAGGTTACGAGCAGTACTTC; CDR3aa: CASSSRVAGVGYEQYF
d_gene: .; v_gene: TRBV28; len: 12; j_gene: TRBJ2-5; abundance: .; CDR3nt: TGTGCCAGCAGTGGTGGGGGGAAGACCCAGTACTTC; CDR3aa: CASSGGGKTQYF
d_gene: .; v_gene: TRBV24-1; len: 13; j_gene: TRBJ2-4; abundance: .; CDR3nt: TGTGCCACCAGTGATCCCGGACGGAACATTCAGTACTTC; CDR3aa: CATSDPGRNIQYF
d_gene: TRBD1; v_gene: TRBV7-3; len: 14; j_gene: TRBJ2-7; abundance: .; CDR3nt: TGTGCCAGCAGCTTACAACAGGGGGCCCACGAGCAGTACTTC; CDR3aa: CASSLQQGAHEQYF
d_gene: .; v_gene: TRBV6-2/TRBV6-3; len: 14; j_gene: TRBJ1-1; abundance: .; CDR3nt: TGTGCCAGCAGTTACGGGGGCGCGGGCACTGAAGCTTTCTTT; CDR3aa: CASSYGGAGTEAFF
d_gene: TRBD2; v_gene: TRBV7-3; len: 15; j_gene: TRBJ2-1; abundance: .; CDR3nt: TGTGCCAGCAGCTTAGGACTAGCGGGGTACAATGAGCAGTTCTTC; CDR3aa: CASSLGLAGYNEQFF
d_gene: .; v_gene: TRBV27; len: 11; j_gene: TRBJ1-4; abundance: .; CDR3nt: TGTGCCAGCAAGGGTAATGAAAAACTGTTTTTT; CDR3aa: CASKGNEKLFF
d_gene: .; v_gene: TRBV9; len: 13; j_gene: TRBJ2-5; abundance: .; CDR3nt: TGTGCCAGCAGCGAGGGGACTGAGTGGACCCAGTACTTC; CDR3aa: CASSEGTEWTQYF
d_gene: TRBD1; v_gene: TRBV4-3; len: 17; j_gene: TRBJ1-1; abundance: .; CDR3nt: TGCGCCAGCAGCCAAGGCAGGGGGCCCTCAAAGAACACTGAAGCTTTCTTT; CDR3aa: CASSQGRGPSKNTEAFF
d_gene: TRBD1; v_gene: TRBV27; len: 15; j_gene: TRBJ1-5; abundance: .; CDR3nt: TGTGCCAGCAGTTTGGGTAGGGGGCCGCGCCAGCCCCAGCATTTT; CDR3aa: CASSLGRGPRQPQHF
d_gene: .; v_gene: TRBV13; len: 15; j_gene: TRBJ1-1; abundance: .; CDR3nt: TGTGCCAGCAGCCCCTGGGGGGCGCAGAACACTGAAGCTTTCTTT; CDR3aa: CASSPWGAQNTEAFF
d_gene: .; v_gene: TRBV21-1; len: 16; j_gene: TRBJ2-1; abundance: once; CDR3nt: TGTGCCAGCAGTAAAGTTAGTCCGCCCCATTACAATGAGCAGTTCTTC; CDR3aa: CASSKVSPPHYNEQFF
d_gene: TRBD2; v_gene: TRBV27; len: 17; j_gene: TRBJ2-7; abundance: .; CDR3nt: TGTGCCAGCAGTTTATCGGGTCTAGCGGGTTTCACCTACGAGCAGTACTTC; CDR3aa: CASSLSGLAGFTYEQYF
d_gene: .; v_gene: TRBV7-2; len: 15; j_gene: TRBJ1-5; abundance: .; CDR3nt: TGTGCCAGCAGCTTAGGGGCAGGGCTCGGTCAGCCCCAGCATTTT; CDR3aa: CASSLGAGLGQPQHF
d_gene: TRBD2; v_gene: TRBV28; len: 19; j_gene: TRBJ2-1; abundance: once; CDR3nt: TGTGCCAGCAGTTTGCGGGGTGGGGCTAGCGGGACGTATTACAATGAGCAGTTCTTC; CDR3aa: CASSLRGGASGTYYNEQFF
d_gene: .; v_gene: TRBV28; len: 14; j_gene: TRBJ1-4; abundance: .; CDR3nt: TGTGCCAGCAGTTTGTCCAGACTTAATGAAAAACTGTTTTTT; CDR3aa: CASSLSRLNEKLFF
d_gene: .; v_gene: TRBV5-4; len: 16; j_gene: TRBJ1-1; abundance: .; CDR3nt: TGTGCCAGCAGCTTGGCCGGGGATTCCATGAACACTGAAGCTTTCTTT; CDR3aa: CASSLAGDSMNTEAFF
d_gene: .; v_gene: TRBV7-2; len: 18; j_gene: TRBJ2-3; abundance: .; CDR3nt: TGTGCCAGCAGCCGTGCTAGAGTGAGAGGGTCTAGCACAGATACGCAGTATTTT; CDR3aa: CASSRARVRGSSTDTQYF
d_gene: TRBD2; v_gene: TRBV11-3; len: 16; j_gene: TRBJ2-1; abundance: .; CDR3nt: TGTGCCAGCAGCTTAGGCGGCGGGAGAGGAACACATGAGCAGTTCTTC; CDR3aa: CASSLGGGRGTHEQFF
d_gene: .; v_gene: TRBV28; len: 14; j_gene: TRBJ1-3; abundance: .; CDR3nt: TGTGCCAGCAGTTCACCGGCCTCTGGAAACACCATATATTTT; CDR3aa: CASSSPASGNTIYF
d_gene: .; v_gene: TRBV3-1/TRBV3-2; len: 13; j_gene: TRBJ2-7; abundance: .; CDR3nt: TGTGCCAGCAGCCCCTTCAGCTCCTACGAGCAGTACTTC; CDR3aa: CASSPFSSYEQYF
d_gene: TRBD2; v_gene: TRBV20-1; len: 11; j_gene: TRBJ2-3; abundance: .; CDR3nt: TGCAGTGCTATGAGCGGGACGACGCAGTATTTT; CDR3aa: CSAMSGTTQYF
d_gene: .; v_gene: TRBV7-2; len: 15; j_gene: TRBJ2-3; abundance: once; CDR3nt: TGTGCCAGCAGCTTAGTAGGGTTAGGTACAGATACGCAGTATTTT; CDR3aa: CASSLVGLGTDTQYF
d_gene: TRBD1; v_gene: TRBV18; len: 17; j_gene: TRBJ2-3; abundance: .; CDR3nt: TGTGCCAGCTCACCAGCGGTCCGGGACAGGGATCGGGATACGCAGTATTTT; CDR3aa: CASSPAVRDRDRDTQYF
d_gene: .; v_gene: TRBV27; len: 14; j_gene: TRBJ2-1; abundance: .; CDR3nt: TGTGCCAGCAGCTCCATCAGGGCCTACAATGAGCAGTTCTTC; CDR3aa: CASSSIRAYNEQFF
d_gene: TRBD1; v_gene: TRBV7-9; len: 19; j_gene: TRBJ2-6; abundance: .; CDR3nt: TGTGCCAGCAGCACGACAGGGGCGCGGGGAGTCTCTGGGGCCAACGTCCTGACTTTC; CDR3aa: CASSTTGARGVSGANVLTF
d_gene: .; v_gene: TRBV7-9; len: 14; j_gene: TRBJ2-3; abundance: once; CDR3nt: TGTGCCAGCAGCTTCGGACTGGGCACAGATACGCAGTATTTT; CDR3aa: CASSFGLGTDTQYF
d_gene: .; v_gene: TRBV5-4; len: 15; j_gene: TRBJ2-7; abundance: .; CDR3nt: TGTGCCAGCAGCTTAGGTGGACAGCGGACCTACGAGCAGTACTTC; CDR3aa: CASSLGGQRTYEQYF
d_gene: .; v_gene: TRBV3-1/TRBV3-2; len: 14; j_gene: TRBJ2-7; abundance: .; CDR3nt: TGTGCCAGCAGCCAAGCGGCAGGCCGCCGGGAGCAGTACTTC; CDR3aa: CASSQAAGRREQYF
d_gene: .; v_gene: TRBV6-5; len: 15; j_gene: TRBJ2-7; abundance: .; CDR3nt: TGTGCCAGCAGTTACTCTTCCAGAGGGAGTCTCGAGCAGTACTTC; CDR3aa: CASSYSSRGSLEQYF
d_gene: .; v_gene: TRBV19; len: 16; j_gene: TRBJ2-1; abundance: .; CDR3nt: TGTGCCAGTACCCCTCCCGGGCGGCAAACGGAAAATGAGCAGTTCTTC; CDR3aa: CASTPPGRQTENEQFF
d_gene: TRBD1; v_gene: TRBV7-9; len: 17; j_gene: TRBJ2-3; abundance: .; CDR3nt: TGTGCCAGCAGCTTTACCGGGGGACAGGGGCCCACAGATACGCAGTATTTT; CDR3aa: CASSFTGGQGPTDTQYF
d_gene: .; v_gene: TRBV28; len: 11; j_gene: TRBJ2-2; abundance: .; CDR3nt: TGTGCCAGCAGCCTAACCGGGGAGCTGTTTTTT; CDR3aa: CASSLTGELFF
d_gene: .; v_gene: TRBV5-3; len: 14; j_gene: TRBJ1-2; abundance: .; CDR3nt: TGTGCCAGAAGCTTGGATGGGTGGGGGATGGGCTACACCTTC; CDR3aa: CARSLDGWGMGYTF